Following are 6 T cell receptor beta chains from one sample sequenced in a study of blood T cell repertoires in COVID-19. Generated by immunoSEQ multiplex PCR, the TCRdb table keeps only in-frame clones and is missing some. The table has more than 140,000 clones, over 75% seen once. Sequencing was carried out using peripheral blood. Receptors originate from a human donor in a cohort sampled during active COVID-19.

The chain uses TRBV7-9 and TRBJ1-1; 8 bases fit TRBD1. V lost 4 bases to trimming and J lost 5 bases; unmatched junction nucleotides: 6. Germline V gene data show CDR1 as SEHNR and CDR2 as FQNEAQ (reference sequence). This CDR3 has 14 residues. The CDR3 region has the DNA TGTGCCAGCAGCTCCCAGGGGGCGCGGACTGAAGCTTTCTTT. It is translated as CASSSQGARTEAFF.

This sequence joins TRBV11-2 and TRBJ2-3, with 7 bases matching TRBD2. Germline lookup yields CDR1 SGHAT and CDR2 FQNNGV. This CDR3 contains 14 residues. Trimming took 3 bases from V and 5 from J; bases not matched to a gene: 5. The CDR3 DNA is TGTGCCAGCAGCTTCAGGACTAGTGGAGATACGCAGTATTTT. Translated: CASSFRTSGDTQYF.

This clone was detected once. The V call is TRBV4-1, the J call TRBJ2-5, with a tentative D call TRBD2 (5 bases). Germline loops: CDR1 MGHRA, CDR2 YSYEKL. V lost 2 bases and J lost 2, with 12 bases in between. The CDR3 loop spans 15 amino acids. The chain's CDR3 is CASSQITGDQETQYF. The CDR3 bases are TGCGCCAGCAGCCAAATAACCGGGGATCAAGAGACCCAGTACTTC.

This clone has only a few counts. The J gene is TRBJ2-7, the V gene TRBV29-1; TRBD1 matches 8 bases. V was pared by 6 bases and J by 0 bases, with 13 bases of the junction left unmatched. The CDR3 totals 16 residues. Germline V gene data show CDR1 as SQVTM and CDR2 as ANQGSEA. CDR3 sequence: CSVGDRGGDSSYEQYF. The CDR3 nucleotides are TGCAGCGTCGGAGACAGGGGTGGTGACTCCTCCTACGAGCAGTACTTC.

This rearrangement joins TRBV2 to TRBJ2-5, with 15 bases that match TRBD2. J was trimmed by 4 bases and V by 4 bases; bases with no gene match: 1. This CDR3 is 15 amino acids long. Germline-derived CDR1 and CDR2 are SNHLY and FYNNEI. The CDR3: CASSAGLAGGETQYF. CDR3 DNA: TGTGCCAGCAGTGCGGGACTAGCGGGAGGAGAGACCCAGTACTTC.

In nucleotides, the CDR3 is TGTGCCAGCAGCTCAGGATACCGGAATTCACCCCTCCACTTT. Protein: CASSSGYRNSPLHF. V usage is TRBV5-8 and J usage is TRBJ1-6; D is unresolved. The CDR3 spans 14 residues. V was cut by 3 bases and J by 7 bases, with 11 bases left in between. Germline-derived CDR1 and CDR2 are SGHTS and YDEGEE.